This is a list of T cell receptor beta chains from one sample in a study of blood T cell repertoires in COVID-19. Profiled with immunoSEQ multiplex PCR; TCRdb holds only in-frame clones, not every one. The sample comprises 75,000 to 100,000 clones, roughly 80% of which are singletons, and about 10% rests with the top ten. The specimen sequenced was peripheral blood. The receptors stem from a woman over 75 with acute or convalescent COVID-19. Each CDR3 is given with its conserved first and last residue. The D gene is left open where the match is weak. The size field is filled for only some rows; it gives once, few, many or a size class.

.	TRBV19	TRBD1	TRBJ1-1	CASRTGGTNTEAFF	TGTGCCAGCAGAACAGGGGGCACAAACACTGAAGCTTTCTTT
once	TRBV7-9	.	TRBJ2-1	CASSSLGLGNEQFF	TGTGCCAGCAGCTCGTTGGGGCTCGGGAATGAGCAGTTCTTC
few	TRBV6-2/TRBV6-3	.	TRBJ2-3	CASSQLSQGGTDTQYF	TGTGCCAGCAGCCAGCTCAGCCAGGGCGGCACAGATACGCAGTATTTT
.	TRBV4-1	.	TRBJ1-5	CASSQTGPGGSENQPQHF	TGCGCCAGCAGCCAGACCGGCCCGGGAGGGTCAGAAAATCAGCCCCAGCATTTT
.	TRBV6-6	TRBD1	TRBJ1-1	CASTTGGGEAFF	TGTGCCAGCACCACAGGGGGCGGTGAAGCTTTCTTT
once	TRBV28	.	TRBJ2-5	CASSLAQEETQYF	TGTGCCAGCAGTTTAGCCCAGGAAGAGACCCAGTACTTC
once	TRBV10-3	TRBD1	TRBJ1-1	CAISDRGTEAFF	TGTGCCATCTCGGACAGGGGGACTGAAGCTTTCTTT
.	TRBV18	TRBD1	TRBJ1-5	CASSLEGQANNQPQHF	TGTGCCAGCTCACTAGAGGGACAGGCGAACAATCAGCCCCAGCATTTT
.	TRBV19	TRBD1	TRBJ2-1	CASSRGTGTGPKNEQFF	TGTGCCAGTAGTCGGGGGACCGGGACAGGGCCTAAGAATGAGCAGTTCTTC
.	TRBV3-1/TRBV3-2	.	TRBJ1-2	CASSQDPGGSGYGYTF	TGTGCCAGCAGCCAAGACCCCGGGGGTAGCGGCTATGGCTACACCTTC
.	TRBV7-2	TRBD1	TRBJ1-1	CASSKQGSGTEAFF	TGTGCCAGCAGCAAACAGGGGTCCGGCACTGAAGCTTTCTTT
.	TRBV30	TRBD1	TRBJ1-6	CAWSGMDRVYF	TGTGCCTGGAGTGGGATGGACAGGGTCTATTTT
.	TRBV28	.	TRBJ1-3	CASSYSAVGGEGNTIYF	TGTGCCAGCAGTTACTCGGCCGTGGGGGGTGAGGGAAACACCATATATTTT